This T cell receptor (beta chain) was sequenced for a study of a mutant IDH1 vaccine in newly diagnosed glioma. Study as a whole: Patients arrived already treated with radiotherapy, temozolomide, or both, most having had both.

Germline loops: CDR1 KGHSH, CDR2 LQKENI. V lost 4 bases and J lost 8, with 17 bases in between. The CDR3 has 15 residues. Findings and caveats of the study: A vaccine-induced immune response developed in about 93% of the patients.

Data came from immunoSEQ multiplex PCR; TCRdb stores just in-frame clones and leaves some out. The table has about 38,000 clones, around 82% seen once. This clone was found a few times. Its cognate antigen is unknown. Time point: week 5, during vaccination. Alongside topical imiquimod, each dose of vaccine comprised 300 ug of mutant IDH1 20-mer peptide. Sequenced material: PBMCs, taken from a glioma patient whose treatment included an IDH1 peptide vaccine. V usage is TRBV18 and J usage is TRBJ1-4; D ambiguous. The TCR was taken from a man aged 35 to 55 with glioma. Here the CDR3 DNA reads TGTGCCAGCTCACTGGACCACTCGGCGGCCGAAAAACTGTTTTTT. Residues: CASSLDHSAAEKLFF.